This entry lists 28 T cell receptor beta chains sequenced from one sample in a study of T cell changes during pregnancy in multiple sclerosis. The assay was immunoSEQ multiplex PCR, and TCRdb's table has in-frame clones only and misses some. Of 7,500 to 9,500 clones in the sample, 87% were seen once. The specimen was CD8+ T cells from peripheral blood mononuclear cells, collected in the first trimester of pregnancy. These TCRs come from a female donor in good health, enrolled as a control in a pregnancy study.

This sequence joins TRBV4-3 and TRBJ2-7, with TRBD1 matching 11 bases. The V and J ends lost 3 bases and 5 bases, in that order; junction bases with no gene match: 9. The CDR3 spans 16 residues. From germline, CDR1 is LGHNA and CDR2 YSLEER. The CDR3 nucleotides are TGCGCCAGCAGCCAGGGCACCGGGACAGGGGGAAACGAGCAGTACTTC. It yields the protein CASSQGTGTGGNEQYF.

By sample fraction, this clone is medium-sized. CDR3 residues: CATNLGGALYTEAFF. The CDR3 nucleotides are TGTGCCACCAACCTTGGGGGGGCGCTGTACACTGAAGCTTTCTTT. This sequence joins TRBV28 and TRBJ1-1, with D possibly TRBD1 on 6 matching bases. The V and J ends lost 10 bases and 3 bases respectively, with 21 bases between them. CDR3 length: 15 amino acids. Germline CDR1 and CDR2: MDHEN and SYDVKM. Filled out from reference TRBV28 and TRBJ1-1, the complete variable domain reads DVKVTQSSRYLVKRTGEKVFLECVQDMDHENMFWYRQDPGLGLRLIYFSYDVKMKEKGDIPEGYSVSREKKERFSLILESASTNQTSMYLCATNLGGALYTEAFFGQGTRLTVV.

The chain employs TRBV28 and TRBJ1-6; D is unclear. The length of the CDR3 is 16 residues. The V gene lost 3 bases and the J gene lost 0 bases, with 9 bases spanning the gap. Germline V gene sequence: CDR1 MDHEN, CDR2 SYDVKM. The CDR3 is CASSFQQDSYNSPLHF. The CDR3 nucleotides are TGTGCCAGCAGTTTTCAGCAGGACTCCTATAATTCACCCCTCCACTTT.

CDR3 coding DNA: TGCGCCAGCAGCCATTCGCCGACTAGCAGCAATGAGCAGTTCTTC. As protein: CASSHSPTSSNEQFF. The chain employs TRBV4-1 and TRBJ2-1; TRBD2 matches at 7 bases. Trimming cost V 3 bases and J 6 bases; bases outside gene matches: 8. Germline V gene sequence: CDR1 MGHRA, CDR2 YSYEKL. This CDR3 has 15 amino acids.

The V and J genes are TRBV2 and TRBJ2-7, with 9 bases matching TRBD2. Germline CDR1 is SNHLY and CDR2 is FYNNEI. V shed 2 bases and J 4 bases; nucleotides not matched to a gene: 3. This CDR3 has 14 amino acids. CDR3 residues: CASSELAGSYEQYF. In nucleotides, the CDR3 is TGTGCCAGCAGTGAACTAGCGGGGTCTTACGAGCAGTACTTC.

This chain's CDR3 is CASGGTEAFF. The CDR3 nucleotides read TGTGCCAGCGGAGGAACTGAAGCTTTCTTT. The rearrangement joins TRBV5-5 to TRBJ1-1; D ambiguous. Per the germline V gene, CDR1 is SGHKS and CDR2 is YYEKEE (reference sequence). V was trimmed by 7 bases and J by 5 bases, leaving 6 bases between them. CDR3 length equals 10 residues.

The gene calls are TRBV10-2 and TRBJ2-2; a possible D gene is TRBD2 (6 bases). V lost 8 bases to trimming and J lost 5 bases, with 9 bases between them. The CDR3 length is 12 residues. Germline V gene sequence: CDR1 WSHSY, CDR2 SAAADI. CDR3 nucleotide sequence: TGCGCCAGCCTTGGGGGGACCGGGGAGCTGTTTTTT. Translated: CASLGGTGELFF.

The chain employs TRBV9 and TRBJ2-7; 8 bases line up with TRBD1. The germline CDR1 and CDR2 sequences are SGDLS and YYNGEE. The length of the CDR3 is 15 residues. V lost 0 bases, J lost 4 bases, and 6 bases stayed unmatched. The CDR3 loop is CASSVDATGVYEQYF. Here the CDR3 DNA reads TGTGCCAGCAGCGTAGATGCGACAGGGGTATACGAGCAGTACTTC.

V and J are TRBV6-4 and TRBJ2-1; TRBD2 matches at 7 bases. The CDR3 is 13 amino acids. Germline-derived CDR1 and CDR2 are MRHNA and SNTAGT. The V and J ends lost 4 bases and 8 bases, in that order; junction bases with no gene match: 5. Written as DNA, the CDR3 is TGTGCCAGCAGTGCCACTAGCGAGGATGAGCAGTTCTTC. This codes for CASSATSEDEQFF.

This chain links TRBV11-2 with TRBJ2-1, with 7 nucleotides matching TRBD2. CDR1 is SGHAT, CDR2 FQNNGV, per germline. This CDR3 is 13 amino acids long. V dropped 5 bases and J dropped 15; count of bases not matched to a gene: 13. The CDR3 sequence: CASSPGGGESPFF. The CDR3 DNA reads TGTGCCAGCAGCCCCGGGGGAGGGGAGTCCCCGTTCTTC.

V and J are TRBV20-1 and TRBJ2-1; D gene uncertain. Germline CDR1 DFQATT, CDR2 SNEGSKA (reference sequence). V lost 4 bases and J lost 6, with 4 bases in between. The CDR3 is 10 amino acids. DNA for the CDR3: TGCAGTGCTACGGGCAATGAGCAGTTCTTC. As protein: CSATGNEQFF.

This chain joins TRBV6-6 and TRBJ2-5; TRBD2 matches at 13 bases. CDR1 is MNHNY, CDR2 SVGAGI, per germline (reference sequence). Trimming at V came to 6 bases and at J to 4 bases, leaving 5 bases not matched to a gene. This CDR3 is 15 amino acids long. CDR3 in amino acids: CASRRTSGGVETQYF. The CDR3 DNA reads TGTGCCAGCAGGAGGACTAGCGGGGGTGTAGAGACCCAGTACTTC.

This clone was recorded once. The rearrangement joins TRBV7-9 to TRBJ1-1; 7 bases fit TRBD1. Germline V lookup: CDR1 SEHNR, CDR2 FQNEAQ (reference sequence). The CDR3 loop spans 13 amino acids. V shed 7 bases and J 5 bases; nucleotides not matched to a gene: 7. The CDR3 DNA sequence: TGTGCCAGCATCGAACTACAGGGGACTGAAGCTTTCTTT. Translation: CASIELQGTEAFF.

The V call is TRBV6-6, the J call TRBJ2-3; a weak D match, TRBD2 (5 bases). This CDR3 spans 15 amino acids. The V gene lost 4 bases and the J gene lost 3 bases, with 14 bases spanning the gap. Germline V lookup: CDR1 MNHNY, CDR2 SVGAGI (reference sequence). The CDR3 loop is CASSFLSGRTDTQYF. The CDR3 region has the DNA TGTGCCAGCAGTTTCCTTTCGGGGAGAACAGATACGCAGTATTTT.

The V call is TRBV7-9, the J call TRBJ2-3; D gene ambiguous. V was pared by 8 bases and J by 0 bases, with 9 bases between. The CDR3 length is 13 residues. Germline V CDR1 and CDR2: SEHNR, FQNEAQ (reference sequence). CDR3 sequence reads: CASHKLSTDTQYF. The DNA for the CDR3 is TGTGCCAGCCATAAGCTTAGCACAGATACGCAGTATTTT. Variable domain in full (rest from reference TRBV7-9 and TRBJ2-3): DTGVSQNPRHKITKRGQNVTFRCDPISEHNRLYWYRQTLGQGPEFLTYFQNEAQLEKSRLLSDRFSAERPKGSFSTLEIQRTEQGDSAMYLCASHKLSTDTQYFGPGTRLTVL.

This clone has only a few counts. This rearrangement joins TRBV6-4 to TRBJ2-1, with D possibly being TRBD1 (5 bases). Germline CDR1 and CDR2: MRHNA and SNTAGT. This CDR3 has 13 amino acids. V shed 7 bases and J shed 7 bases, with 14 bases lying between them. CDR3 sequence: CASTPGPGNEQFF. CDR3 in DNA: TGTGCCAGCACCCCAGGACCAGGGAATGAGCAGTTCTTC.

The chain joins TRBV6-1 to TRBJ2-5; 11 bases are a match to TRBD1. The J call may be incorrect, as the DNA end agrees better with TRBJ2-7. The CDR3 loop spans 15 amino acids. Germline-derived CDR1 and CDR2 are MNHNS and SASEGT. The CDR3, as DNA: TGTGCCAGCAGTATATCCGGGACAGGGGGCTACGAGCAGTACTTC. This encodes CASSISGTGGYEQYF.

The CDR3 DNA reads as TGTGCCAGCAGTGATAGCGGGGGGGCTTTCTACGAGCAGTACTTC. The encoded protein is CASSDSGGAFYEQYF. The chain couples TRBV4-2 to TRBJ2-7; 11 nucleotides align to TRBD2. The CDR3 covers 15 residues. V dropped 6 bases and J dropped 3; count of bases not matched to a gene: 7. Germline CDR1 is LGHNA and CDR2 is YNFKEQ.

The gene calls are TRBV6-5 and TRBJ2-7, with 11 bases that match TRBD1. Germline loops: CDR1 MNHEY, CDR2 SVGAGI. The CDR3 is made up of 16 amino acids. V was clipped by 2 bases and J by 6 bases; unmatched bases: 9. CDR3 in amino acids: CASSYLPGQGVPEQYF. Here the CDR3 DNA reads TGTGCCAGCAGTTACCTTCCGGGACAGGGGGTTCCCGAGCAGTACTTC.

This clone occurred once. The chain carries TRBV25-1 and TRBJ1-1, with D tentatively TRBD1 (5 bases). With 5 bases removed from V and 0 bases from J, the gap between germline ends came to 13 bases. The CDR3 covers 15 residues. CDR1 MGHDK and CDR2 SYGVNS come from the germline V gene. This CDR3 is CASSLPGRVNTEAFF. In nucleotides, the CDR3 is TGTGCCAGCAGTCTACCTGGCAGGGTGAACACTGAAGCTTTCTTT.

CDR3 bases: TGTGCCAGTAGTATAGATGGGCTAGCGGGAGTTAATGAGCAGTTCTTC. This codes for CASSIDGLAGVNEQFF. The chain employs TRBV19 and TRBJ2-1, with 10 bases that match TRBD2. This CDR3 region has 16 residues. Germline-derived CDR1 and CDR2 are LNHDA and SQIVND (reference sequence). Trimming took 0 bases from V and 7 from J; bases not matched to a gene: 6.

The chain uses TRBV19 and TRBJ2-1, with a tentative D call TRBD2 (6 bases). The CDR3 totals 13 residues. The V gene lost 4 bases and the J gene lost 3 bases, with 7 bases spanning the gap. CDR1 is LNHDA and CDR2 is SQIVND in the germline V gene (reference sequence). As DNA, the CDR3 is TGTGCCAGTAGTAAGACTAGCTACAATGAGCAGTTCTTC. Translated, it gives CASSKTSYNEQFF.

This chain uses TRBV11-3 with TRBJ2-1; TRBD2 agrees at 11 bases. The CDR3 is 15 residues long. Germline assignment: CDR1 SGHNT and CDR2 YENEEA. V lost 5 bases and J lost 5; bases outside the gene matches: 5. For the CDR3, the DNA is TGTGCCAGCAGCCAGGGACTAGCGGTTAACAATGAGCAGTTCTTC. It encodes CASSQGLAVNNEQFF.

The chain is built from TRBV19 and TRBJ1-1; D not resolved. The CDR3 has 12 residues. V lost 6 bases and J lost 5, with 10 bases in between. CDR1 is LNHDA, CDR2 SQIVND, per germline (reference sequence). CDR3 region: CASRWGGTEAFF. CDR3 DNA: TGTGCCAGTAGGTGGGGAGGTACTGAAGCTTTCTTT.

Within the sample, this clone is medium-sized. The V gene is TRBV19, the J gene TRBJ1-2, with 7 bases identical to TRBD1. The CDR3 has 13 amino acids. J was trimmed by 1 base and V by 10 bases; bases with no gene match: 6. Per the germline V gene, CDR1 is LNHDA and CDR2 is SQIVND (reference sequence). The CDR3 region is CAKGRDSNYGYTF. CDR3 nucleotides: TGTGCCAAGGGACGGGACAGTAACTATGGCTACACCTTC.

The chain couples TRBV4-2 to TRBJ2-7; D possibly corresponds to TRBD1 (5 bases). V lost 6 bases and J 2 bases, leaving 17 bases between the germline ends. CDR3 length: 15 amino acids. In germline, CDR1 is LGHNA, CDR2 YNFKEQ. The CDR3 nucleotides read TGTGCCAGCAGTCCGACAAAGACAGCACCCTACGAGCAGTACTTC. Its protein is CASSPTKTAPYEQYF.

This clone occurred a few times. The chain combines TRBV6-1 with TRBJ1-5, with a tentative D call TRBD1 (5 bases). Per germline, CDR1 MNHNS and CDR2 SASEGT. The CDR3 contains 10 residues. Between the trimmed V and J ends, which lost 8 bases and 9 bases, there was a span of 8 bases. CDR3 bases: TGTGCCAGCTCGGGGGGGCCCCAGCATTTT. Encoded protein: CASSGGPQHF.

The rearrangement links TRBV27 to TRBJ2-7, with 9 nucleotides matching TRBD2. The CDR3 extends over 14 amino acids. The germline CDR1 and CDR2 sequences are MNHEY and SMNVEV (reference sequence). After removal of 4 bases from V and 1 base from J, the junction contained 2 bases not matched to a gene. CDR3 sequence (DNA): TGTGCCAGCAGTTATAGCGGGAGTTCCTACGAGCAGTACTTC. Translating gives CASSYSGSSYEQYF.